Listed below are T cell receptor beta chains from one sample, sequenced in a study of response to subunit inactivated influenza vaccine. Via MiXCR, TCRdb re-called the RT-PCR reads, giving one row per CDR3 protein. The sample lists about 780,000 distinct CDR3 sequences, 15% to 20% occurring once. The specimen comprised PBMCs from blood, sampled about 5 days after vaccination. Receptors originate from a man in his fifties or sixties who received an inactivated influenza vaccine. CDR3s include the opening cysteine and the closing phenylalanine or tryptophan. The order of the fields is D gene, V gene, clone size, J gene, CDR3 DNA, CDR3 protein. A D gene is named only where the DNA matches it firmly. The size of a clone is reported for some rows only, either as once, few or many, or as a class for expanded clones.

.	TRBV5-1	.	TRBJ2-7	TGCGCCAGCAGCTTGAACCCGGGGCTAGCCGCATACGAGCAGTACTTC	CASSLNPGLAAYEQYF
TRBD2	TRBV28	many	TRBJ2-7	TGTGCCAGCAGCCTCAGCGGGAGGCCCTACGAGCAGTACTTC	CASSLSGRPYEQYF
.	TRBV5-1	few	TRBJ2-5	TGCGCCAGCAGCTTGAGCAGGACGGAAGAGACCCAGTACTTC	CASSLSRTEETQYF
TRBD2	TRBV13	.	TRBJ2-3	TGTGCCAGCAGCTTTCTACGCGGGAGCGAGGAAGATACGCAGTATTTT	CASSFLRGSEEDTQYF
TRBD1	TRBV11-2	few	TRBJ2-3	TGTGCCAGCAGCCCGAGCCTAACAGGGGGCCGGACTAGCACAGATACGCAGTATTTT	CASSPSLTGGRTSTDTQYF
.	TRBV6-1	.	TRBJ1-4	TGTGCCAGCAGTCCCACGACAAGGAGAGAAAAACTGTTTTTT	CASSPTTRREKLFF
.	TRBV25-1	.	TRBJ2-4	TGTGCCAGCAGTGAATATTCAGGAGTCAAAAACATTCAGTACTTC	CASSEYSGVKNIQYF
TRBD1	TRBV2	few	TRBJ2-7	TGTGCCAGCAGTCGGGACAGGAGCACCTACGAGCAGTACTTC	CASSRDRSTYEQYF
.	TRBV5-5	few	TRBJ1-5	TGTGCCAGCCGGACAGAAATGAATAGCAATCAGCCCCAGCATTTT	CASRTEMNSNQPQHF
TRBD1	TRBV25-1	.	TRBJ1-2	TGTGCCAGCAGTGGGGACAGCCGGGGTAACTATGGCTACACCTTC	CASSGDSRGNYGYTF
.	TRBV24-1	.	TRBJ2-5	TGTGCCACCAGTGATCTTTCGACAGGAAATTCCCAAGAGACCCAGTACTTC	CATSDLSTGNSQETQYF
TRBD2	TRBV6-1	.	TRBJ2-7	TGTGCCAGCAGTGTAGCGGGAGGCCCCAGAGAGCAGTACTTC	CASSVAGGPREQYF
TRBD2	TRBV7-9	.	TRBJ2-3	TGTGCCAGCAGCGCCACTAGCGGGCGCACAGATACGCAGTATTTT	CASSATSGRTDTQYF
.	TRBV4-1	.	TRBJ2-5	TGCGCCAGCAGCCAAGTCGGCTTGAACTGGGAGACCCAGTACTTC	CASSQVGLNWETQYF
TRBD1	TRBV25-1	.	TRBJ2-5	TGTGCCAGCAGTCCTACCCCCGGGACAGGGACACAAGAGACCCAGTACTTC	CASSPTPGTGTQETQYF
.	TRBV4-2	many	TRBJ2-7	TGTGCCAGCAGCCAAGAGGAAGAGCAGTACTTC	CASSQEEEQYF
.	TRBV3-1	few	TRBJ1-1	TGTGCCAGCAGCCAAAGGGGGACTGAAGCTTTCTTT	CASSQRGTEAFF
TRBD2	TRBV20-1	.	TRBJ2-5	TGCAGTGCTAGGGTTCTCCTAGCGGGGTCGGAGACCCAGTACTTC	CSARVLLAGSETQYF
.	TRBV6-5	.	TRBJ1-2	TGTGCCAGCTGTCGCAATAACTATGGCTACACCTTC	CASCRNNYGYTF
.	TRBV20-1	.	TRBJ2-5	TGCAGTGCTAGAGCCCCTTTAGGACAAGAGACCCAGTACTTC	CSARAPLGQETQYF
.	TRBV27	.	TRBJ1-1	TGTGCCAGCAGGGCGCAGGGCGGGAACACTGAAGCTTTCTTT	CASRAQGGNTEAFF
.	TRBV6-1	.	TRBJ1-4	TGTGCCAGCACCCAAGGGGGGCCCCTTAATGAAAAACTGTTTTTT	CASTQGGPLNEKLFF
.	TRBV28	few	TRBJ2-2	TGTGCCAGCAGTTTAACGGTGGGCACCGGGGAGCTGTTTTTT	CASSLTVGTGELFF
TRBD2	TRBV29-1	few	TRBJ2-3	TGCAGCGTTGAAGTCCCAGCGGGAGTTTCCGATACGCAGTATTTT	CSVEVPAGVSDTQYF
.	TRBV6-5	many	TRBJ2-7	TGTGCCAGCAGGGGGGTCTACGAGCAGTACTTC	CASRGVYEQYF
.	TRBV5-5	many	TRBJ1-5	TGTGCCAGCAGCTTGGCCGGGAGCCTGGGGGGCAATCAGCCCCAGCATTTT	CASSLAGSLGGNQPQHF
TRBD1	TRBV12-3/TRBV12-4	many	TRBJ1-5	TGTGCCAGCAGGGAACAGGGGAGTCAGCCCCAGCATTTT	CASREQGSQPQHF
.	TRBV20-1	few	TRBJ2-5	TGCAGTGCTAGAGAACTAGCTCCGCCCGGGACCCAGTACTTC	CSARELAPPGTQYF
TRBD1	TRBV7-2	.	TRBJ1-5	TGTGCCAGCAGCTTAGCTGACAGGGGGCTCAGTCAGCCCCAGCATTTT	CASSLADRGLSQPQHF
.	TRBV10-3	.	TRBJ2-3	TGTGCCATCAGTGCCGCCTTGGCCCCGGGGGCAGATACGCAGTATTTT	CAISAALAPGADTQYF
TRBD1	TRBV24-1	.	TRBJ2-7	TGTGCCACCAGTGACGCCCGACAGGGGAACAACGAGCAGTACTTC	CATSDARQGNNEQYF
.	TRBV7-9	.	TRBJ2-2	TGTGCCAGCAGCATGCGAGACAGAATGAACACCGGGGAGCTGTTTTTT	CASSMRDRMNTGELFF
TRBD2	TRBV5-1	.	TRBJ2-1	TGCGCCAGCAGCGGTAGCGGGTTTGAGCAGTTCTTC	CASSGSGFEQFF
.	TRBV4-3	few	TRBJ2-7	TGCGCCAGCAGCCAAGATTACACAGTTGGCGAGCAGTACTTC	CASSQDYTVGEQYF
.	TRBV7-2	.	TRBJ2-1	TGTGCCAGCAGCCCAGGGTTTAGTGGCCTCTCCTACAATGAGCAGTTCTTC	CASSPGFSGLSYNEQFF
.	TRBV7-8	.	TRBJ1-2	TGTGCCAGCACCCCCCAGCGCAGGGCCTATGGCTACACCTTC	CASTPQRRAYGYTF
TRBD2	TRBV24-1	.	TRBJ2-3	TGTGCCACCTCGACTAGCGGAAGCACAGATACGCAGTATTTT	CATSTSGSTDTQYF
.	TRBV3-1	.	TRBJ1-6	TGTGCCAGCAGGGGTGGGGGGCGGACACCCCTCCACTTT	CASRGGGRTPLHF
TRBD1	TRBV4-3	.	TRBJ2-7	TGCGCCAGCAGCCAAGGTAGTGGACAGGGGGGCTACGAGCAGTACTTC	CASSQGSGQGGYEQYF
TRBD2	TRBV5-1	.	TRBJ2-5	TGCGCCAGCAGCTTAGGGACTAGCTTCGCTCGGGAGACCCAGTACTTC	CASSLGTSFARETQYF
.	TRBV6-5	few	TRBJ2-3	TGTGCCAGCAGTTACGGGACTTCTAGCACAGATACGCAGTATTTT	CASSYGTSSTDTQYF
.	TRBV11-1	many	TRBJ2-2	TGTGCCAGCAGCCCCGGAGGTTGGGGGCGTAACACCGGGGAGCTGTTTTTT	CASSPGGWGRNTGELFF
.	TRBV20-1	few	TRBJ1-4	TGCAGTGCTAGAGATCAGGCCACGAGATCGGGGGAAAAACTGTTTTTT	CSARDQATRSGEKLFF
.	TRBV15	few	TRBJ2-1	TGTGCCACCAGCAGAGCGGGGAGCTCCTACAATGAGCAGTTCTTC	CATSRAGSSYNEQFF
TRBD2	TRBV6-2/TRBV6-3	once	TRBJ2-7	TGTGCCAGCAGCCAGGGACTAGCGGGACGCGACGCCTACGAGCAGTACTTC	CASSQGLAGRDAYEQYF
TRBD2	TRBV20-1	.	TRBJ2-1	TGCAGTGCTAGAGGGACTAGCGGGAGGGCCTCGTTTGAGCAGTTCTTC	CSARGTSGRASFEQFF
.	TRBV20-1	.	TRBJ2-5	TGCAGCACCACAGGAATCCAAGAGACCCAGTACTTC	CSTTGIQETQYF
TRBD1	TRBV7-6	many	TRBJ1-6	TGTGCCAGCAGCTCAAGAGGGGACAGGGTCCATTCACCCCTCCACTTT	CASSSRGDRVHSPLHF
TRBD1	TRBV4-3	few	TRBJ1-1	TGCGCCAGCAGCCAGACAGGGATGCGCACTGAAGCTTTCTTT	CASSQTGMRTEAFF
TRBD1	TRBV12-3/TRBV12-4	few	TRBJ1-5	TGTGCCAGCAGGACAGGGTTTCGTCAGCCCCAGCATTTT	CASRTGFRQPQHF
TRBD2	TRBV5-1	many	TRBJ2-1	TGCGCCAGCAGCTTCGGGACTAGCGGCAATGAGCAGTTCTTC	CASSFGTSGNEQFF
.	TRBV20-1	.	TRBJ2-4	TGCAGTGCTGGGGTTCCGGCCAAAAACATTCAGTACTTC	CSAGVPAKNIQYF
TRBD2	TRBV5-1	.	TRBJ2-3	TGCGCCAGCAGCCACAGGGCGGGAGGATACACAGATACGCAGTATTTT	CASSHRAGGYTDTQYF
TRBD1	TRBV15	.	TRBJ2-1	TGTGCCACCAGCAACCCCCGGGACAGGGTAGCGAATGAGCAGTTCTTC	CATSNPRDRVANEQFF